This T cell receptor (beta chain) came from a study of cytomegalovirus exposure and HLA in healthy donors. When sampled, the donors appeared nominally healthy, though they likely had unrecorded immune exposures. CDR3 length: 15 residues. Germline V lookup: CDR1 MNHEY, CDR2 SMNVEV (reference sequence). The V segment lost 4 bases and the J segment 0 bases; nucleotides outside the gene matches: 2. The PCR employed 60 Vbeta primers together with 13 Jbeta primers. The table came from immunoSEQ multiplex PCR; TCRdb's copy has only in-frame clones and leaves some out. The repertoire has 140,000 to 150,000 clones, 65% to 80% of them found once; the top ten carry around an eighth.

This TCR was recovered from a man aged 35-49 years in good health and CMV-seropositive. The gene calls are TRBV27 and TRBJ2-7, with 11 nucleotides matching TRBD2. The sequenced sample was PBMCs. Here the CDR3 reads CASSSLAGVSYEQYF. CDR3 coding DNA: TGTGCCAGCAGTTCACTAGCGGGGGTCTCCTACGAGCAGTACTTC.